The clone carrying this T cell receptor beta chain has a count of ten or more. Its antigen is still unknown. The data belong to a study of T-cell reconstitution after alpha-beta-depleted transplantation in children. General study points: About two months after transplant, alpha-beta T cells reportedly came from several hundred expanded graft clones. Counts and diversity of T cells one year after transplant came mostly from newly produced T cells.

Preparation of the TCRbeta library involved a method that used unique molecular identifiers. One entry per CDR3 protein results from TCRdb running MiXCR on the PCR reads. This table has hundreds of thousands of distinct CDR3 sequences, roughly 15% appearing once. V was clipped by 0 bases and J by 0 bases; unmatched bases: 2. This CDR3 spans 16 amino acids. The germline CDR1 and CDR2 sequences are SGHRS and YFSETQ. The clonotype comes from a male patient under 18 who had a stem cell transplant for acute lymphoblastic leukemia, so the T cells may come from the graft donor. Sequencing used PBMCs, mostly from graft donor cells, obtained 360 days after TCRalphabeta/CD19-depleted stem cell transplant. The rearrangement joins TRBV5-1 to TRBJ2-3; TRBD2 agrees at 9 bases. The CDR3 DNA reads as TGCGCCAGCAGCTTGGCGCTAGCGGGAAGCACAGATACGCAGTATTTT. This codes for CASSLALAGSTDTQYF.